This T cell receptor beta chain comes out of a study of T cell responses to AZD1222 COVID-19 vaccine. General study findings and limits: Spike-specific TCR repertoires showed rising breadth and depth after two AZD1222 doses. Just 5 to 7 AZD1222 recipients tested seropositive at baseline.

In its sample, this clone was seen once. What it recognizes is unknown. TCRdb's copy holds only in-frame clones and misses some; the assay was immunoSEQ multiplex PCR. The sample shows fewer than 85,000 clones, approximately 88% of them seen only once. The CDR3 totals 15 residues. V lost 3 bases to trimming and J lost 3 bases; unmatched junction nucleotides: 7. Germline CDR1 is SGHNT and CDR2 is YYREEE (reference sequence). The sequencing here drew on peripheral blood, taken on day 0 of AZD1222 vaccination. This sequence was found in an adult in good health. The chain couples TRBV5-4 to TRBJ2-3; TRBD2 aligns across 7 bases. CDR3 sequence reads: CASSSPGLGTDTQYF. The CDR3 nucleotides are TGTGCCAGCAGCTCTCCCGGACTAGGGACAGATACGCAGTATTTT.